The TCR beta chain under discussion was sequenced for a study of cytomegalovirus exposure and HLA in healthy donors. For this clone: The antigen is not known.

The PCR employed 60 Vbeta primers together with 13 Jbeta primers. In the authors' methods: As a later analysis found, there were roughly 80 million unique TCR beta chains, of which roughly 11 million were shared. Generated by immunoSEQ multiplex PCR, the TCRdb table keeps only in-frame clones and is missing some. For V, J and clone size, that table is used; D and trimming come from the DNA. The repertoire table contains 50,000 to 60,000 clones. The study's findings and limits: Beyond CMV serostatus, there was no information to go on about immune exposure.

Sample: PBMCs. This TCR derives from a woman in her fifties or sixties in good health and CMV-seropositive.

CDR3 nucleotide sequence: TGCGCCAGCAGCTTCGGAGGGACAGGGAGAAATTCACCCCTCCACTTT. Residues: CASSFGGTGRNSPLHF. V usage is TRBV5-1 and J usage is TRBJ1-6; TRBD1 agrees at 9 bases. CDR3 length: 16 residues. Germline V gives CDR1 SGHRS, CDR2 YFSETQ. J lost 7 bases, V lost 2 bases, and 7 bases had no gene match.